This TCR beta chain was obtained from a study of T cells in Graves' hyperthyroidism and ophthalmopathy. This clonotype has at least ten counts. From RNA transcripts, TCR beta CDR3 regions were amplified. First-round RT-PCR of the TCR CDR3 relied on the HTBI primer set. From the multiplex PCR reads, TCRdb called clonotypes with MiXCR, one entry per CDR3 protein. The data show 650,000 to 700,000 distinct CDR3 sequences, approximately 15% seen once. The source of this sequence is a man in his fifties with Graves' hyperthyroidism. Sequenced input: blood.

As DNA, the CDR3 is TGTGCCAGCAGTGGCGCGGGGTACAATGAGCAGTTCTTC. Protein: CASSGAGYNEQFF. This chain links TRBV27 with TRBJ2-1, with D possibly matching TRBD2 (6 bases). The V gene's germline CDR1 is MNHEY and CDR2 SMNVEV (reference sequence). The CDR3 consists of 13 residues. V was clipped by 5 bases and J by 4 bases, with 9 bases between them.